This TCR beta chain was observed in a study of a mutant IDH1 vaccine in newly diagnosed glioma. Study background: Therapy received beforehand was radiotherapy, temozolomide, or both, with most patients given both. Study conclusions and caveats: Changes to the top peripheral T cell clonotypes appeared unrelated to pseudoprogression.

The germline gives CDR1 SGHRS, CDR2 YFSETQ. The CDR3 length is 13 residues. V was clipped by 2 bases and J by 4 bases, with 9 bases between them. This clone was detected only once. Its antigen is unknown. Clones were read by immunoSEQ multiplex PCR, and TCRdb kept only the in-frame ones, dropping some. Of around 15,000 clones in the sample, around 95% were seen once. As to time point: baseline, week 1 (first vaccination visit). Treatment of the sample: pre-vaccination baseline after standard-of-care therapy. Each of the donors came in with new WHO grade 3 or 4 astrocytomas that were IDH1-mutant and ATRX-lost.

The chain carries TRBV5-1 and TRBJ1-1; D is possibly TRBD1 (5 bases). Sample: peripheral blood mononuclear cells (PBMCs), taken from a glioma patient treated with radiotherapy, temozolomide or both. This TCR was sampled from a young woman with glioma. Some clones in this sample may be carry-over from other donors' samples. DNA for the CDR3: TGCGCCAGCAGCTTCTCTGGGGCCACTGAAGCTTTCTTT. Translation gives CASSFSGATEAFF.